A selection of T cell receptor beta chains follows, all from one sample in a study of shared clonotypes between healthy human individuals. Generated by immunoSEQ multiplex PCR, the TCRdb table keeps only in-frame clones and is missing some. Of 2 million to 2.5 million clones in the sample, approximately 94% were seen once. The source material was naive CD8+ T cells from PBMCs. These receptors originate from a man younger than 35 in good health. Some clones in this sample may be carry-over from other donors' samples. The CDR3 runs from the conserved cysteine through the conserved F or W. A D gene is named only where the DNA matches it firmly. Clone size, where shown, is once, few, many, or a class for clones that have expanded.

v_call	clone_size	d_call	j_call	cdr3_aa	cdr3_nt
TRBV27	-	-	TRBJ2-7	CASSYGKPGGEQYF	TGTGCCAGCAGTTACGGGAAACCAGGCGGCGAGCAGTACTTC
TRBV7-9	-	-	TRBJ2-1	CASSLNRGAPNEQFF	TGTGCCAGCAGCTTAAATAGGGGAGCCCCCAATGAGCAGTTCTTC
TRBV7-8	-	-	TRBJ1-5	CASSLVISNQPQHF	TGTGCCAGCAGCTTAGTAATTAGCAATCAGCCCCAGCATTTT
TRBV4-3	-	-	TRBJ1-3	CASSQVWGGGNTIYF	TGCGCCAGCAGCCAAGTATGGGGGGGTGGAAACACCATATATTTT
TRBV7-9	-	-	TRBJ2-5	CASSGEQVETQYF	TGTGCCAGCAGCGGAGAGCAAGTAGAGACCCAGTACTTC
TRBV7-6	-	-	TRBJ2-5	CASRKRGSQETQYF	TGTGCCAGCAGGAAAAGGGGCAGTCAAGAGACCCAGTACTTC
TRBV4-3	-	-	TRBJ2-2	CASSQDRGGNTGELFF	TGCGCCAGCAGCCAAGATCGCGGAGGGAACACCGGGGAGCTGTTTTTT
TRBV11-2	-	TRBD2	TRBJ2-1	CASSFTSGGREQFF	TGTGCCAGCAGCTTCACTAGCGGGGGCCGGGAGCAGTTCTTC
TRBV28	-	TRBD1	TRBJ1-2	CASSFPPQRHPGQNYGYTF	TGTGCCAGCAGTTTTCCCCCCCAGCGGCACCCGGGACAGAACTATGGCTACACCTTC
TRBV7-9	-	-	TRBJ2-1	CASSPVGVYNEQFF	TGTGCCAGCAGCCCGGTGGGGGTCTACAATGAGCAGTTCTTC
TRBV19	-	TRBD1	TRBJ1-5	CASSRTGGINQPQHF	TGTGCCAGTAGTAGGACAGGGGGCATCAATCAGCCCCAGCATTTT
TRBV2	-	-	TRBJ1-2	CASRRIVNYGYTF	TGTGCCAGCAGGCGGATAGTTAACTATGGCTACACCTTC
TRBV10-1	once	-	TRBJ2-2	CASSESGEAGELFF	TGCGCCAGCAGTGAGTCAGGCGAGGCCGGGGAGCTGTTTTTT
TRBV12-5	-	-	TRBJ1-5	CANYSNQPQHF	TGTGCTAACTACAGCAATCAGCCCCAGCATTTT
TRBV25-1	-	-	TRBJ2-1	CASSETEGNEQFF	TGTGCCAGCAGTGAAACGGAGGGCAATGAGCAGTTCTTC
TRBV9	-	TRBD2	TRBJ2-3	CASSVGASGRTDTQYF	TGTGCCAGCAGCGTAGGTGCTAGCGGGAGGACAGATACGCAGTATTTT
TRBV6-5	-	-	TRBJ1-2	CASGSGYGYTF	TGTGCCAGCGGCAGCGGCTATGGCTACACCTTC
TRBV30	-	TRBD1	TRBJ1-3	CAWSQDRLVSGNTIYF	TGTGCCTGGAGTCAGGACAGGCTAGTCTCTGGAAACACCATATATTTT
TRBV9	-	TRBD1	TRBJ2-7	CASSTGQADYEQYF	TGTGCCAGCAGCACCGGACAGGCCGACTACGAGCAGTACTTC
TRBV4-1	-	TRBD1	TRBJ2-3	CASSRLDRGADTQYF	TGCGCCAGCAGCCGGCTGGACAGGGGCGCAGATACGCAGTATTTT
TRBV9	-	-	TRBJ2-1	CASSAPGGVEQFF	TGTGCCAGCAGCGCCCCTGGCGGGGTTGAGCAGTTCTTC